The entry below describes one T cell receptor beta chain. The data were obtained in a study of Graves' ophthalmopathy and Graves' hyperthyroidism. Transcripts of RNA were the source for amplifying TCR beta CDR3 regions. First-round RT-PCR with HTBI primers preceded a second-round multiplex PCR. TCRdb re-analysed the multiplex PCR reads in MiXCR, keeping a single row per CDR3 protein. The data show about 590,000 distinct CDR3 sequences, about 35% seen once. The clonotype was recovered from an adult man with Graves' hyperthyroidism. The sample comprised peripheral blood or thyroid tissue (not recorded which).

The CDR3 loop reads CASSLQGSTEQFF. Here the CDR3 DNA reads TGCGCCAGCAGTTTACAGGGGAGCACTGAGCAGTTCTTC. This sequence joins TRBV10-2 and TRBJ2-1, with TRBD1 matching 7 bases. The V segment lost 5 bases and the J segment 9 bases; nucleotides outside the gene matches: 7. The CDR3 consists of 13 residues. Germline CDR1 and CDR2: WSHSY and SAAADI.